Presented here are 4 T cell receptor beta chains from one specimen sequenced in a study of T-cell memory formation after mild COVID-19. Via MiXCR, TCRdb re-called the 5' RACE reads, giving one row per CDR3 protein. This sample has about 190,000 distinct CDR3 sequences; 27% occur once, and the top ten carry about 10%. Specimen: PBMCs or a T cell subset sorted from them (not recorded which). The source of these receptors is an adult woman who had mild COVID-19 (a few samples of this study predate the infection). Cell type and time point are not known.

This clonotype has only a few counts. CDR3 protein: CASSQEGVWRSNEQFF. The CDR3 nucleotides are TGTGCCAGCAGCCAAGAGGGCGTTTGGAGGTCCAATGAGCAGTTCTTC. The J gene is TRBJ2-1, the V gene TRBV14, with D perhaps matching TRBD2 (5 bases). The germline gives CDR1 SGHDN, CDR2 FVKESK. Trimming took 0 bases from V and 6 from J, leaving 15 bases between them. The CDR3 spans 16 residues.

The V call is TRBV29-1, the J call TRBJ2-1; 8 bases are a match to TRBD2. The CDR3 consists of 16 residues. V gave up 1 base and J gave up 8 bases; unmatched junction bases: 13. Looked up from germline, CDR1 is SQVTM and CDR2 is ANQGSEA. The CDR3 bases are TGCAGCGTTGAAGTAGTCGGCGGGGGGTTAGGCGATGAGCAGTTCTTC. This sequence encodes CSVEVVGGGLGDEQFF.

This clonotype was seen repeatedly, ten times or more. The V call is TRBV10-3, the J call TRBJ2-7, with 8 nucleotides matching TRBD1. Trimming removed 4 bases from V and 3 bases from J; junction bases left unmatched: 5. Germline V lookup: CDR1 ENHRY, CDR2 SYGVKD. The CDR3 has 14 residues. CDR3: CAISGITGGYEQYF. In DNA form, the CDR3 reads TGTGCCATCAGTGGAATCACAGGGGGCTACGAGCAGTACTTC.

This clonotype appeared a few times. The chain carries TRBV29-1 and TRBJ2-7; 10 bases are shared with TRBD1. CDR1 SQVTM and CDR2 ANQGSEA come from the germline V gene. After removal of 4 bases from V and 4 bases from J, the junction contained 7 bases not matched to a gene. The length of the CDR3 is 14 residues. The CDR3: CSVVRGQGSYEQYF. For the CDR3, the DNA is TGCAGCGTTGTCAGGGGACAGGGGTCTTACGAGCAGTACTTC.